The clone carrying this T cell receptor (beta chain) occurred a few times. Its antigen is undetermined. The CDR3 is 15 residues long. Germline V lookup: CDR1 GTSNPN, CDR2 SVGIG (reference sequence). V lost 2 bases to trimming and J lost 6 bases, with 19 bases between them. Sequencing targeted expressed TCRB transcripts, as all isolated RNA had been reverse transcribed. Here immunoSEQ multiplex PCR was the method, and the copy in TCRdb shows in-frame clones only, minus some. The table lists some 410,000 clones, about an eighth of them singletons, with more than 0.045% in the top ten. The source of the sample is a study of beta chain features in type 1 diabetes. Study context: Summed over all samples, the examined sorted cells came to 95 million to 120 million. Broader study findings: Moderate but significant shortening of TCRB CDR3s was recorded in all four CD4+ subsets from Type 1 diabetes patients.

Sequencing was performed on naive CD4+ T cells from blood. The V and J genes are TRBV30 and TRBJ1-1; D perhaps matches TRBD1 (5 bases). The sequence came from a woman aged 18-30 years in good health. CDR3 nucleotide sequence: TGTGCCTGGAGTCCTACTTTGGCAGGGCGTGCTGAAGCTTTCTTT. Protein product: CAWSPTLAGRAEAFF.